Following are 27 T cell receptor beta chains from one sample sequenced in a study of T cells after yellow fever vaccination. TCRdb processed the 5' RACE reads anew with MiXCR; each CDR3 protein has one entry. The sample shows 350,000 to 450,000 distinct CDR3 sequences, approximately 18% of them seen only once. The material was PBMCs, obtained before the yellow fever booster vaccination. Receptor source: a young man who received the YFV17D yellow fever vaccine.

This clonotype was seen a handful of times. This chain uses TRBV29-1 with TRBJ2-2, with a possible D match to TRBD2 (5 bases). CDR3 length: 11 amino acids. CDR1 and CDR2 from the germline V gene are SQVTM and ANQGSEA. V dropped 4 bases and J dropped 7 bases, with 7 bases sitting between them. The CDR3 DNA reads as TGCAGCGTTGGGCGGGTCGGGGAGCTGTTTTTT. It translates to CSVGRVGELFF.

This clonotype was recorded a few times. The CDR3 protein is CASSGRQGAEGRAGNTQYF. CDR3 DNA sequence: TGTGCCAGCAGCGGACGACAGGGGGCTGAAGGGAGGGCTGGAAATACGCAGTATTTT. The V call is TRBV5-5, the J call TRBJ2-3, with TRBD1 matching over 10 bases. Germline CDR1 and CDR2: SGHKS and YYEKEE (reference sequence). The ends lost 4 bases at V and 7 bases at J; junction bases unmatched: 21. The length of the CDR3 is 19 residues.

This clonotype was seen a few times. The rearrangement joins TRBV29-1 to TRBJ2-1; D remains ambiguous. Germline V CDR1 and CDR2: SQVTM, ANQGSEA. The CDR3 is 14 residues long. V lost 4 bases, J lost 6 bases, and 16 bases lay in between. The CDR3 is CSVGELNLLNEQFF. For the CDR3, the DNA is TGCAGCGTTGGTGAGCTGAACCTCCTCAATGAGCAGTTCTTC.

This clonotype is deemed medium-sized. This chain links TRBV6-4 with TRBJ2-3; unclear D gene. The CDR3 totals 13 residues. V shed 3 bases and J shed 0 bases, with 4 bases lying between them. Germline V gene lookup returns CDR1 MRHNA and CDR2 SNTAGT. The CDR3 DNA follows: TGTGCCAGCAGTGAGGGGAGCACAGATACGCAGTATTTT. This encodes CASSEGSTDTQYF.

The V call is TRBV28, the J call TRBJ2-6; D gene uncertain. The CDR3 has 15 amino acids. Trimming removed 7 bases at V and 3 bases at J, with 13 bases between. Germline V CDR1 and CDR2: MDHEN, SYDVKM. The CDR3 reads CASTTRGSGANVLTF. The CDR3 DNA follows: TGTGCCAGCACCACGAGAGGCAGTGGGGCCAACGTCCTGACTTTC.

The V call is TRBV9, the J call TRBJ1-6; maybe TRBD1 (5 bases). Germline V lookup: CDR1 SGDLS, CDR2 YYNGEE. With 0 bases removed from V and 4 bases from J, the gap between germline ends came to 8 bases. This CDR3 contains 15 residues. CDR3 sequence: CASSVDGGYNSPLHF. Here the CDR3 DNA reads TGTGCCAGCAGCGTAGACGGGGGTTATAATTCACCCCTCCACTTT. Drawing the rest from reference TRBV9 and TRBJ1-6, the complete variable domain is DSGVTQTPKHLITATGQRVTLRCSPRSGDLSVYWYQQSLDQGLQFLIQYYNGEERAKGNILERFSAQQFPDLHSELNLSSLELGDSALYFCASSVDGGYNSPLHFGNGTRLTVT.

In this sample, this clonotype turned up a few times. The V gene is TRBV10-3, the J gene TRBJ2-3, with 7 bases fitting TRBD2. Trimming at V came to 8 bases and at J to 4 bases, leaving 18 bases not matched to a gene. The CDR3 loop spans 17 amino acids. Germline loops: CDR1 ENHRY, CDR2 SYGVKD. The CDR3 region is CAIGSPFMRGTPDTQYF. The CDR3 nucleotides are TGTGCCATCGGGTCGCCTTTTATGCGGGGGACCCCAGATACGCAGTATTTT.

The V and J genes are TRBV2 and TRBJ1-5; D unresolved. V shed 1 base and J shed 1 base, with 8 bases lying between them. Germline CDR1 is SNHLY and CDR2 is FYNNEI. The CDR3 extends over 15 amino acids. DNA of the CDR3: TGTGCCAGCAGTGAAGGGACCACCAGCAATCAGCCCCAGCATTTT. Its translation is CASSEGTTSNQPQHF.

This clonotype was detected many times. This chain joins TRBV10-2 and TRBJ2-1, with 8 bases fitting TRBD2. V lost 4 bases and J lost 10; bases outside the gene matches: 9. The CDR3 sequence is 14 residues long. CDR1 is WSHSY and CDR2 is SAAADI in the germline V gene. The CDR3 region is CASSAAGGPVEQFF. CDR3 nucleotide sequence: TGCGCCAGCAGTGCTGCGGGGGGCCCCGTAGAGCAGTTCTTC.

V and J are TRBV12-3 or TRBV12-4 and TRBJ1-2; perhaps TRBD1 as D (6 bases). V dropped 6 bases and J dropped 6 bases, with 14 bases sitting between them. The CDR3 totals 13 residues. The CDR3 bases are TGTGCCAGCAGCCTGGGGGCGTCTGATGGCTACACCTTC. This sequence encodes CASSLGASDGYTF.

This clonotype was observed a handful of times. The rearrangement links TRBV30 to TRBJ1-6; TRBD1 is a possible D gene (5 bases). The CDR3 runs 12 residues. The V end lost 8 bases, the J end lost 9 bases, and 14 bases lay between the germline ends. Germline assignment: CDR1 GTSNPN and CDR2 SVGIG (reference sequence). DNA for the CDR3: TGTGCCCGAGGGGAAGAAGGTTCACCCCTCCACTTT. Translated: CARGEEGSPLHF.

The V gene is TRBV6-1, the J gene TRBJ2-6; the match to TRBD2 covers 7 bases. This CDR3 is 16 amino acids long. CDR1 and CDR2 (germline): MNHNS, SASEGT. V trimming: 1 base; J trimming: 2 bases; junction bases outside the gene matches: 2. CDR3 sequence: CASSEVGGTGANVLTF. CDR3 nucleotide sequence: TGTGCCAGCAGTGAAGTGGGGGGGACTGGGGCCAACGTCCTGACTTTC.

Only a few counts were recorded for this clonotype. The chain links TRBV6-5 to TRBJ1-2; D is possibly TRBD1 (6 bases). The V end lost 4 bases, the J end lost 5 bases, and 23 bases lay between the germline ends. Germline V gives CDR1 MNHEY, CDR2 SVGAGI. This CDR3 region has 17 residues. This CDR3 reads CASSSPGAAGDGYGYTF. CDR3 bases: TGTGCCAGCAGTTCCCCGGGCGCTGCAGGGGACGGGTATGGCTACACCTTC.

V is TRBV5-4 and J is TRBJ2-3; 10 positions match TRBD2. Germline CDR1 SGHNT, CDR2 YYREEE (reference sequence). The length of the CDR3 is 18 residues. The V and J ends lost 1 base and 6 bases, in that order; junction bases with no gene match: 14. CDR3 nucleotide sequence: TGTGCCAGCAGCTTGAAAGCCCTAGCGGGGGTTTCCCGGGATACGCAGTATTTT. Translated: CASSLKALAGVSRDTQYF. The full variable domain, with the rest looked up from reference TRBV5-4 and TRBJ2-3, is ETGVTQSPTHLIKTRGQQVTLRCSSQSGHNTVSWYQQALGQGPQFIFQYYREEENGRGNFPPRFSGLQFPNYSSELNVNALELDDSALYLCASSLKALAGVSRDTQYFGPGTRLTVL.

This clonotype was detected only a few times. This sequence joins TRBV6-2 or TRBV6-3 and TRBJ1-2, with D tentatively TRBD1 (6 bases). Trimming stripped 7 bases from V and 7 bases from J, with 13 bases between. Germline V gene lookup returns CDR1 MNHEY and CDR2 SVGEGT. This CDR3 has 12 amino acids. Here the CDR3 reads CASTPDSLGYTF. The CDR3 region has the DNA TGTGCCAGCACCCCGGACAGTCTTGGCTACACCTTC.

This clonotype showed up just a few times. The V and J genes are TRBV2 and TRBJ2-3; no firm D call. Per germline, CDR1 SNHLY and CDR2 FYNNEI. The CDR3 runs to 12 residues. The ends were cut back, 3 bases at V and 5 bases at J, with 6 bases in the middle. CDR3 DNA: TGTGCCAGCAGTGAGTCTAGAGATACGCAGTATTTT. As protein: CASSESRDTQYF.

The chain uses TRBV11-2 and TRBJ1-6, with D perhaps TRBD1 (5 bases). Between the trimmed V and J ends, which lost 0 bases and 9 bases, there was a span of 12 bases. The CDR3 loop spans 15 amino acids. Germline lookup yields CDR1 SGHAT and CDR2 FQNNGV. Here the CDR3 DNA reads TGTGCCAGCAGCTTAGATCCGGTTGGGGGTTCACCCCTCCACTTT. Amino acids: CASSLDPVGGSPLHF.

This clonotype was recorded a few times. The chain has TRBV7-9 and TRBJ2-2, with TRBD1 identical over 9 bases. The V and J ends lost 5 bases and 4 bases, in that order; junction bases with no gene match: 8. CDR3 length: 16 residues. Germline CDR1 reads SEHNR; CDR2 reads FQNEAQ (reference sequence). The CDR3 here is CASSLPDRGGTGELFF. CDR3 in DNA: TGTGCCAGCAGCCTACCGGACAGGGGTGGCACCGGGGAGCTGTTTTTT.

V is TRBV5-1 and J is TRBJ2-3, with 13 bases lining up with TRBD2. The CDR3 length is 16 residues. Germline V lookup: CDR1 SGHRS, CDR2 YFSETQ. The V segment lost 4 bases and the J segment 3 bases; nucleotides outside the gene matches: 5. The CDR3 coding sequence is TGCGCCAGCAGCGCAACACTAGCGGGGGGGACAGATACGCAGTATTTT. It translates to CASSATLAGGTDTQYF. Supplemented by reference TRBV5-1 and TRBJ2-3, the full variable domain reads KAGVTQTPRYLIKTRGQQVTLSCSPISGHRSVSWYQQTPGQGLQFLFEYFSETQRNKGNFPGRFSGRQFSNSRSEMNVSTLELGDSALYLCASSATLAGGTDTQYFGPGTRLTVL.

This clonotype has more than one count but fewer than ten. The chain uses TRBV20-1 and TRBJ1-6; D uncertain. Trimming pared 3 bases from V and 7 bases from J, leaving 7 bases between. CDR3 length: 12 residues. Germline values: CDR1 DFQATT, CDR2 SNEGSKA (reference sequence). The CDR3 DNA reads as TGCAGTGCTAGTGACTTGAATTCACCCCTCCACTTT. This codes for CSASDLNSPLHF.

V gene TRBV12-3 or TRBV12-4 combines with J gene TRBJ1-1; tentative D call: TRBD1 (6 bases). Trimming cost V 7 bases and J 1 base, with 13 bases left between them. The CDR3 spans 14 residues. CDR3 nucleotides: TGTGCCAGCACCGCGGGACACCGGAACACTGAAGCTTTCTTT. Translating it yields CASTAGHRNTEAFF.

V is TRBV20-1 and J is TRBJ2-7, with 9 bases aligning to TRBD1. Germline assignment: CDR1 DFQATT and CDR2 SNEGSKA (reference sequence). The CDR3 has 12 residues. V was clipped by 7 bases and J by 4 bases; unmatched bases: 5. CDR3 nucleotide sequence: TGCAGTGGGACAGGGGAAGGTTACGAGCAGTACTTC. Translated: CSGTGEGYEQYF.

This chain connects TRBV14 to TRBJ1-4; D call uncertain. Germline values: CDR1 SGHDN, CDR2 FVKESK. This CDR3 is built from 15 residues. V dropped 1 base and J dropped 5 bases, with 11 bases sitting between them. CDR3 DNA: TGTGCCAGCAGCCAAGTTCTGGCGTCGAATGAAAAACTGTTTTTT. Protein product: CASSQVLASNEKLFF.

V gene TRBV20-1 combines with J gene TRBJ1-1, with a possible D match to TRBD1 (6 bases). Germline V gene lookup returns CDR1 DFQATT and CDR2 SNEGSKA (reference sequence). CDR3 length: 14 amino acids. Here the CDR3 reads CRLDRGDMNTEAFF. Written as DNA, the CDR3 is TGCAGACTTGACCGAGGGGACATGAACACTGAAGCTTTCTTT.

This clonotype was observed a handful of times. This chain joins TRBV24-1 and TRBJ2-5, with TRBD1 matching over 10 bases. CDR1 is KGHDR, CDR2 SFDVKD, per germline. The CDR3 totals 16 residues. V lost 5 bases to trimming and J lost 2 bases; unmatched junction nucleotides: 7. The CDR3 coding sequence is TGTGCCACCAGTGGAGACCGGGACAGGGGTCAAGAGACCCAGTACTTC. This codes for CATSGDRDRGQETQYF.

V is TRBV20-1 and J is TRBJ1-2; D ambiguous. From germline, CDR1 is DFQATT and CDR2 SNEGSKA (reference sequence). This CDR3 spans 14 amino acids. V was trimmed by 0 bases and J by 4 bases, leaving 12 bases between them. The CDR3 loop is CSARDGENSYGYTF. The CDR3 DNA sequence: TGCAGTGCTAGAGATGGAGAGAACTCCTATGGCTACACCTTC.

This clonotype was detected ten times or more. V is TRBV6-4 and J is TRBJ2-2; 7 bases align to TRBD1. Per the germline V gene, CDR1 is MRHNA and CDR2 is SNTAGT. Trimming at V came to 3 bases and at J to 3 bases, leaving 1 base not matched to a gene. The CDR3 extends over 14 amino acids. CDR3 DNA: TGTGCCAGCAGTGATGGGACAGACACCGGGGAGCTGTTTTTT. Translation gives CASSDGTDTGELFF.